This entry features one TCR beta chain sequence. Its antigen is unidentified. This sample was taken from a study of T cell responses to AZD1222 COVID-19 vaccine. Findings and limits, study-wide: Spike-specific TCR breadth rose after two AZD1222 doses, and depth rose as well. Variant regions that are unmutated are reportedly the target of nearly half of spike-specific TCRs. Donors, mostly white British, included more females; clonal diversity was possibly underestimated.

The V end lost 5 bases, the J end lost 1 base, and 14 bases lay between the germline ends. Germline V lookup: CDR1 SGHTA, CDR2 FQGTGA. The CDR3 loop spans 15 amino acids. The assay was immunoSEQ multiplex PCR, and TCRdb's table has in-frame clones only and misses some. The sample consists of about 150,000 clones, about 91% of them appearing once. The origin of this receptor is an adult in good health. Sequenced material: peripheral blood, taken on day 0 of MenACWY control vaccination. This chain joins TRBV7-3 and TRBJ2-5; TRBD2 is a possible D gene (7 bases). CDR3 sequence (DNA): TGTGCCAGCAGCCGCGGACGGGGGGCCCAAGAGACCCAGTACTTC. This codes for CASSRGRGAQETQYF.